This is a list of T cell receptor beta chains from one sample in a study of naive and memory T cell subsets. TCRdb fed the UMI-ligation and nested PCR reads into MiXCR, producing one record per CDR3 protein. The sample lists more than 35,000 distinct CDR3 sequences, 13% occurring once. Sequenced: effector memory CD4+ T cells from blood. The receptor set was obtained from a human donor in good health. The CDR3 runs from the conserved cysteine through the conserved F or W. Each record gives: D gene, clone size, V gene, CDR3 length, J gene, CDR3 protein, CDR3 DNA. A D gene is named only where the DNA matches it firmly. Clone sizes are given selectively: once, few, many, or a class where the clone is expanded.

D gene: -
clone size: -
V gene: TRBV30
CDR3 length: 12
J gene: TRBJ2-1
CDR3 protein: CAWSADAGEQFF
CDR3 DNA: TGTGCCTGGAGCGCGGATGCGGGTGAGCAGTTCTTC

D gene: -
clone size: many
V gene: TRBV25-1
CDR3 length: 14
J gene: TRBJ1-6
CDR3 protein: CASRKRADNSPLHF
CDR3 DNA: TGTGCCAGCAGAAAGAGGGCCGACAATTCACCCCTCCACTTT

D gene: -
clone size: medium-sized
V gene: TRBV5-6
CDR3 length: 15
J gene: TRBJ2-6
CDR3 protein: CASSLGNSGANVLTF
CDR3 DNA: TGTGCCAGCAGCTTGGGAAACTCTGGGGCCAACGTCCTGACTTTC

D gene: -
clone size: -
V gene: TRBV6-2/TRBV6-3
CDR3 length: 15
J gene: TRBJ2-7
CDR3 protein: CASSPYAVGSYEQYF
CDR3 DNA: TGTGCCAGCAGCCCTTACGCGGTGGGCTCCTACGAGCAGTACTTC

D gene: TRBD2
clone size: -
V gene: TRBV20-1
CDR3 length: 18
J gene: TRBJ2-3
CDR3 protein: CSAPGLAGSGEGTDTQYF
CDR3 DNA: TGCAGTGCTCCGGGACTAGCGGGCTCCGGAGAGGGTACAGATACGCAGTATTTT

D gene: TRBD2
clone size: many
V gene: TRBV7-8
CDR3 length: 16
J gene: TRBJ2-5
CDR3 protein: CASSFSGGGGRETQYF
CDR3 DNA: TGTGCCAGCAGCTTTTCGGGAGGTGGAGGAAGAGAGACCCAGTACTTC

D gene: TRBD1
clone size: -
V gene: TRBV5-1
CDR3 length: 15
J gene: TRBJ1-6
CDR3 protein: CASSLWDRGRSPLHF
CDR3 DNA: TGCGCCAGCAGCTTGTGGGACAGGGGAAGATCACCCCTCCACTTT

D gene: TRBD1
clone size: many
V gene: TRBV4-3
CDR3 length: 16
J gene: TRBJ2-1
CDR3 protein: CASSHRTGRIYNEQFF
CDR3 DNA: TGCGCCAGCAGCCATAGGACAGGGAGGATTTACAATGAGCAGTTCTTC

D gene: -
clone size: few
V gene: TRBV6-2/TRBV6-3
CDR3 length: 15
J gene: TRBJ2-2
CDR3 protein: CASRPSLAGTGELFF
CDR3 DNA: TGTGCCAGCAGGCCGAGTCTAGCAGGGACCGGGGAGCTGTTTTTT

D gene: TRBD1
clone size: few
V gene: TRBV5-1
CDR3 length: 15
J gene: TRBJ2-7
CDR3 protein: CASSLGQGPNDEQYF
CDR3 DNA: TGCGCCAGCAGCCTGGGACAGGGTCCTAACGATGAGCAGTACTTC

D gene: -
clone size: -
V gene: TRBV5-1
CDR3 length: 17
J gene: TRBJ2-5
CDR3 protein: CASSLANLAGWQETQYF
CDR3 DNA: TGCGCCAGCAGCTTGGCCAATTTGGCAGGATGGCAAGAGACCCAGTACTTC

D gene: TRBD1
clone size: -
V gene: TRBV7-9
CDR3 length: 17
J gene: TRBJ1-5
CDR3 protein: CASSSFYEQGANQPQHF
CDR3 DNA: TGTGCCAGCAGCTCCTTCTATGAACAGGGGGCAAACCAGCCCCAGCATTTT

D gene: TRBD1
clone size: few
V gene: TRBV20-1
CDR3 length: 13
J gene: TRBJ1-2
CDR3 protein: CSAWTGASIGYTF
CDR3 DNA: TGCAGTGCCTGGACAGGGGCCTCCATCGGCTACACCTTC

D gene: TRBD2
clone size: few
V gene: TRBV11-2
CDR3 length: 17
J gene: TRBJ2-5
CDR3 protein: CASSQGLGLASSETQYF
CDR3 DNA: TGTGCCAGCAGCCAGGGGCTCGGACTAGCGTCGTCGGAGACCCAGTACTTC

D gene: TRBD1
clone size: many
V gene: TRBV7-2
CDR3 length: 15
J gene: TRBJ1-5
CDR3 protein: CASSSYRGLESPQHF
CDR3 DNA: TGTGCCAGCAGCTCGTACAGGGGCTTGGAATCGCCCCAGCATTTT

D gene: TRBD2
clone size: many
V gene: TRBV11-2
CDR3 length: 16
J gene: TRBJ2-7
CDR3 protein: CASSPGLAGGPNEQYF
CDR3 DNA: TGTGCCAGCAGCCCCGGACTAGCGGGAGGGCCGAACGAGCAGTACTTC

D gene: -
clone size: few
V gene: TRBV7-8
CDR3 length: 15
J gene: TRBJ1-1
CDR3 protein: CASSGAMDGLTEAFF
CDR3 DNA: TGTGCCAGCAGCGGGGCAATGGACGGACTCACTGAAGCTTTCTTT

D gene: -
clone size: many
V gene: TRBV7-9
CDR3 length: 12
J gene: TRBJ1-2
CDR3 protein: CASSFTGYGYTF
CDR3 DNA: TGTGCCAGCAGCTTCACAGGGTACGGCTACACCTTC

D gene: -
clone size: many
V gene: TRBV3-1
CDR3 length: 12
J gene: TRBJ1-1
CDR3 protein: CASSFSNTEAFF
CDR3 DNA: TGTGCCAGCAGCTTCAGCAACACTGAAGCTTTCTTT

D gene: -
clone size: -
V gene: TRBV5-1
CDR3 length: 14
J gene: TRBJ2-2
CDR3 protein: CASSFLVGTGELFF
CDR3 DNA: TGCGCCAGCAGCTTTTTAGTTGGTACCGGGGAGCTGTTTTTT

D gene: TRBD1
clone size: few
V gene: TRBV19
CDR3 length: 14
J gene: TRBJ2-7
CDR3 protein: CASSSRQGPYEQYF
CDR3 DNA: TGTGCCAGTAGTTCCCGACAGGGACCCTACGAGCAGTACTTC

D gene: TRBD1
clone size: -
V gene: TRBV20-1
CDR3 length: 15
J gene: TRBJ2-4
CDR3 protein: CSARDSGQGKNIQYF
CDR3 DNA: TGCAGTGCTAGAGATTCCGGACAGGGTAAAAACATTCAGTACTTC

D gene: -
clone size: few
V gene: TRBV6-6
CDR3 length: 13
J gene: TRBJ1-4
CDR3 protein: CASSYTGDEKLFF
CDR3 DNA: TGTGCCAGCAGTTACACTGGGGATGAAAAACTGTTTTTT

D gene: -
clone size: -
V gene: TRBV6-4
CDR3 length: 14
J gene: TRBJ2-2
CDR3 protein: CASSQGPITGELFF
CDR3 DNA: TGTGCCAGCAGCCAGGGACCGATTACCGGGGAGCTGTTTTTT

D gene: -
clone size: -
V gene: TRBV29-1
CDR3 length: 13
J gene: TRBJ1-1
CDR3 protein: CSVENLRNTEAFF
CDR3 DNA: TGCAGCGTTGAAAACCTGAGGAACACTGAAGCTTTCTTT

D gene: TRBD2
clone size: many
V gene: TRBV3-1
CDR3 length: 15
J gene: TRBJ2-1
CDR3 protein: CASGPGLAGVNEQFF
CDR3 DNA: TGTGCCAGCGGACCGGGACTAGCGGGAGTCAATGAGCAGTTCTTC

D gene: -
clone size: -
V gene: TRBV3-1
CDR3 length: 12
J gene: TRBJ2-5
CDR3 protein: CASSQLRETQYF
CDR3 DNA: TGTGCCAGCAGCCAATTGAGAGAGACCCAGTACTTC

D gene: -
clone size: -
V gene: TRBV9
CDR3 length: 17
J gene: TRBJ1-3
CDR3 protein: CASSVAGAVSSGNTIYF
CDR3 DNA: TGTGCCAGCAGCGTAGCTGGGGCGGTGAGCTCTGGAAACACCATATATTTT

D gene: -
clone size: -
V gene: TRBV30
CDR3 length: 16
J gene: TRBJ2-6
CDR3 protein: CAWKGGSYSGANVLTF
CDR3 DNA: TGTGCCTGGAAGGGGGGATCTTATTCTGGGGCCAACGTCCTGACTTTC

D gene: -
clone size: -
V gene: TRBV18
CDR3 length: 16
J gene: TRBJ1-5
CDR3 protein: CASFTAAGAFEQPQHF
CDR3 DNA: TGTGCCAGCTTCACCGCTGCAGGGGCCTTCGAACAGCCCCAGCATTTT

D gene: -
clone size: few
V gene: TRBV6-1
CDR3 length: 13
J gene: TRBJ1-6
CDR3 protein: CASSPGGRSPLHF
CDR3 DNA: TGTGCCAGCAGCCCCGGAGGGCGATCACCCCTCCACTTT

D gene: -
clone size: many
V gene: TRBV11-2
CDR3 length: 11
J gene: TRBJ1-4
CDR3 protein: CASSRRGKLFF
CDR3 DNA: TGTGCCAGCAGCCGACGGGGAAAACTGTTTTTT

D gene: -
clone size: many
V gene: TRBV18
CDR3 length: 13
J gene: TRBJ2-2
CDR3 protein: CASSPGSTGELFF
CDR3 DNA: TGTGCCAGCTCACCAGGGAGCACCGGGGAGCTGTTTTTT

D gene: -
clone size: many
V gene: TRBV15
CDR3 length: 17
J gene: TRBJ2-3
CDR3 protein: CATSRERAGLNTDTQYF
CDR3 DNA: TGTGCCACCAGCAGAGAGAGGGCGGGACTTAACACAGATACGCAGTATTTT

D gene: TRBD2
clone size: -
V gene: TRBV27
CDR3 length: 13
J gene: TRBJ2-7
CDR3 protein: CASSSGSIYEQYF
CDR3 DNA: TGTGCCAGCAGCAGCGGGAGTATCTACGAGCAGTACTTC

D gene: -
clone size: -
V gene: TRBV14
CDR3 length: 11
J gene: TRBJ2-7
CDR3 protein: CASSQAKEQYF
CDR3 DNA: TGTGCCAGCAGCCAAGCAAAGGAGCAGTACTTC